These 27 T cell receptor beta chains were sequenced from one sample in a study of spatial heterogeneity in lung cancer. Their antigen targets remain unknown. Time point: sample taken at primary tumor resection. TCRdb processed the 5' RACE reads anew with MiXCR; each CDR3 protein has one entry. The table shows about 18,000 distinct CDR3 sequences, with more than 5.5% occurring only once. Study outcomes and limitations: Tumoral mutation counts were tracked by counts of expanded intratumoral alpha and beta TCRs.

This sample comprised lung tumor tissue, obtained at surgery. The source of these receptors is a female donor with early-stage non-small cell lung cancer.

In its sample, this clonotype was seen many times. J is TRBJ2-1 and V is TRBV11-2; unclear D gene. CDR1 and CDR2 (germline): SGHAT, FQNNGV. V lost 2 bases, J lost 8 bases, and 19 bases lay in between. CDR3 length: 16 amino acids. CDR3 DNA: TGTGCCAGCAGCTTACACCTCAGCACTTATGACGATGAGCAGTTCTTC. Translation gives CASSLHLSTYDDEQFF.

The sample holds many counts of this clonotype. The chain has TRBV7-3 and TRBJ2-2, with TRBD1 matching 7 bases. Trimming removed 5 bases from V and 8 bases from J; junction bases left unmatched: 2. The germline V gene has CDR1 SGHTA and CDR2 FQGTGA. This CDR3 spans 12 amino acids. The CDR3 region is CASSQDRGELFF. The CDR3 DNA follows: TGTGCCAGCAGCCAGGACAGGGGGGAGCTGTTTTTT.

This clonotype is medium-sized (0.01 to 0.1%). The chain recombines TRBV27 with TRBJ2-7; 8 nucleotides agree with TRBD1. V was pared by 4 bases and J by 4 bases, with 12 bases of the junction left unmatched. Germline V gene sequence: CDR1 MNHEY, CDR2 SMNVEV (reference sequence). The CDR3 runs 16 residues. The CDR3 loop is CASSSLTGDYSYEQYF. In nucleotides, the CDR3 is TGTGCCAGCAGTTCGTTGACAGGGGATTATAGTTACGAGCAGTACTTC.

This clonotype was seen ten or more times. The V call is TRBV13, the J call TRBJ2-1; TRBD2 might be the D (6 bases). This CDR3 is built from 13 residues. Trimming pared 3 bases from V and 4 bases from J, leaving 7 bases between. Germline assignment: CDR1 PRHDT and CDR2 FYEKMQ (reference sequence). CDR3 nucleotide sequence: TGTGCCAGCAGCTTGGGACTGTACAATGAGCAGTTCTTC. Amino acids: CASSLGLYNEQFF. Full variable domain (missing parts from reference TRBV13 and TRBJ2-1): AAGVIQSPRHLIKEKRETATLKCYPIPRHDTVYWYQQGPGQDPQFLISFYEKMQSDKGSIPDRFSAQQFSDYHSELNMSSLELGDSALYFCASSLGLYNEQFFGPGTRLTVL.

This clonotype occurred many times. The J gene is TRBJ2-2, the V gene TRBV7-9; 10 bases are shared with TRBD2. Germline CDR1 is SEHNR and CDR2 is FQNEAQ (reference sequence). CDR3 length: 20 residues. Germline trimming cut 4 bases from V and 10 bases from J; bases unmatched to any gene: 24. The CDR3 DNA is TGTGCCAGCAGCTCCCTGGGGAACGATATGGGACTAGCGCCTGGCGAGGAGCTGTTTTTT. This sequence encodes CASSSLGNDMGLAPGEELFF.

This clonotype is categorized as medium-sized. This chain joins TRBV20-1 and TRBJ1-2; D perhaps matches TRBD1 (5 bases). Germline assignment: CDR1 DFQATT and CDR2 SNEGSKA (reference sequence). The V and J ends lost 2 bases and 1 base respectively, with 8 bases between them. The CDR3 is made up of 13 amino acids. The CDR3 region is CSARRDGNYGYTF. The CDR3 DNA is TGCAGTGCTAGAAGGGACGGTAACTATGGCTACACCTTC.

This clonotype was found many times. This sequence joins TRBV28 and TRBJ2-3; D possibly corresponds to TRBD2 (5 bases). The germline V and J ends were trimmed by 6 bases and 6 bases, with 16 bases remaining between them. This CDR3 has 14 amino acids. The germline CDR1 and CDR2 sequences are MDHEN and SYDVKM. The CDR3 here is CASRVPGWSDTQYF. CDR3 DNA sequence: TGTGCCAGCAGAGTTCCGGGGTGGTCGGATACGCAGTATTTT.

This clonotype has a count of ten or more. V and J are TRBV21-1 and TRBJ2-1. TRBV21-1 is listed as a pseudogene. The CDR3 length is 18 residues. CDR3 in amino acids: CASGDTHLDSSSYNEQFF. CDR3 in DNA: TGTGCCAGCGGCGACACCCATCTTGACTCGAGCTCCTACAATGAGCAGTTCTTC.

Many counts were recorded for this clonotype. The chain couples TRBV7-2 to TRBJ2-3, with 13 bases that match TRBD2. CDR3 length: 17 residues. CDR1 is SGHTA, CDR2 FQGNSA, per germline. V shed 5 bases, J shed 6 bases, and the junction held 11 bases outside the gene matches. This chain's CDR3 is CASSPTGTSGAGDTQYF. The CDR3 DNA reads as TGTGCCAGCAGCCCAACCGGGACTAGCGGGGCGGGCGATACGCAGTATTTT.

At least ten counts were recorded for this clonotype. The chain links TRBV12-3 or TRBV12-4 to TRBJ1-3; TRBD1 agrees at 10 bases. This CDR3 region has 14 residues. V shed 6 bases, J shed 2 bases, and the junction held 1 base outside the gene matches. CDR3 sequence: CASRGTGAGNTIYF. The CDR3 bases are TGTGCCAGCAGGGGGACAGGGGCTGGAAACACCATATATTTT.

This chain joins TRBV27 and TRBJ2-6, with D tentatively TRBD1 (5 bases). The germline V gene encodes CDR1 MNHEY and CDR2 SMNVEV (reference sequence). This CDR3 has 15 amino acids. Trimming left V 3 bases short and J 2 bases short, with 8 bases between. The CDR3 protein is CASSLKDTGANVLTF. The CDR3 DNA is TGTGCCAGCAGTTTGAAGGACACTGGGGCCAACGTCCTGACTTTC.

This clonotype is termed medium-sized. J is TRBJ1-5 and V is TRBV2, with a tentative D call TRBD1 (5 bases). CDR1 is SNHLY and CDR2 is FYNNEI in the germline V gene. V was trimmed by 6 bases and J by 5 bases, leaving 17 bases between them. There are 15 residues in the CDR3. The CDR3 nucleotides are TGTGCCAGCAGGGGGATCGGGGGAACCGATCAGCCCCAGCATTTT. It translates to CASRGIGGTDQPQHF.

The CDR3 spells CASSWSPTGRYGYTF. The CDR3, as DNA: TGTGCCAGCAGCTGGTCCCCCACAGGGAGATATGGCTACACCTTC. V gene TRBV6-2 or TRBV6-3 combines with J gene TRBJ1-2; TRBD1 is a possible D gene (6 bases). CDR3 size: 15 residues. Trimming removed 6 bases from V and 5 bases from J, with 19 bases in between. The germline V gene encodes CDR1 MNHEY and CDR2 SVGEGT.

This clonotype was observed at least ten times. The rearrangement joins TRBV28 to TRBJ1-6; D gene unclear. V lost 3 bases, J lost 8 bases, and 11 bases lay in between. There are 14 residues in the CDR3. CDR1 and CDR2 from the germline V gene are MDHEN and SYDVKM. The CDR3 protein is CASSFSIGYSPLHF. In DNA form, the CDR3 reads TGTGCCAGCAGTTTCTCCATAGGCTATTCACCCCTCCACTTT.

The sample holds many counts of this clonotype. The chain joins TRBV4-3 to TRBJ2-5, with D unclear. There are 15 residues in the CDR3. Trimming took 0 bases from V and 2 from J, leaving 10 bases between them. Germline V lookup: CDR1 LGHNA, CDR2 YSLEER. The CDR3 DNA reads TGCGCCAGCAGCCAAGATCCCCAGGTTCAAGAGACCCAGTACTTC. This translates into CASSQDPQVQETQYF.

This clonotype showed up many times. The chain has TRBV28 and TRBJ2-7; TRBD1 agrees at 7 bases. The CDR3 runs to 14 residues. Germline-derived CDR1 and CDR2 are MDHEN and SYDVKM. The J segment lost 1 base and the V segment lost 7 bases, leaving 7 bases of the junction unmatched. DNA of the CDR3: TGTGCCAGCATCAGAGGGACAGCTTCCTACGAGCAGTACTTC. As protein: CASIRGTASYEQYF.

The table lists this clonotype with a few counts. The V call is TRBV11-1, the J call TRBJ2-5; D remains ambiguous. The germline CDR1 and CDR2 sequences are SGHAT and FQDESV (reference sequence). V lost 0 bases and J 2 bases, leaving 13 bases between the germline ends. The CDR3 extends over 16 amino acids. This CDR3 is CASSLAGFSEQETQYF. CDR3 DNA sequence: TGTGCCAGCAGCTTAGCTGGATTTTCAGAACAAGAGACCCAGTACTTC. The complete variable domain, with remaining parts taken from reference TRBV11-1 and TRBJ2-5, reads EAEVAQSPRYKITEKSQAVAFWCDPISGHATLYWYRQILGQGPELLVQFQDESVVDDSQLPKDRFSAERLKGVDSTLKIQPAELGDSAMYLCASSLAGFSEQETQYFGPGTRLLVL.

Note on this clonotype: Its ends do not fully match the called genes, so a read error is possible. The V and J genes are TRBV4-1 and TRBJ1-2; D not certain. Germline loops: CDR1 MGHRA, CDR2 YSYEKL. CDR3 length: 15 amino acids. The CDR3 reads CANSQAERENYGYTF. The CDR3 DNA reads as TGCGCCAACAGCCAAGCAGAGAGAGAGAACTATGGCTACACCTTC.

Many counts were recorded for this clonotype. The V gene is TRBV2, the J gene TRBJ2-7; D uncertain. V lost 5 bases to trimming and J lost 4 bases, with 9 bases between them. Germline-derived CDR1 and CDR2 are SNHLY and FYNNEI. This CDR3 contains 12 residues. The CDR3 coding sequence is TGTGCCAGCAGTTTTGGTGTTTACGAGCAGTACTTC. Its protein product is CASSFGVYEQYF. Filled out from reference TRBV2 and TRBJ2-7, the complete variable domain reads EPEVTQTPSHQVTQMGQEVILRCVPISNHLYFYWYRQILGQKVEFLVSFYNNEISEKSEIFDDQFSVERPDGSNFTLKIRSTKLEDSAMYFCASSFGVYEQYFGPGTRLTVT.

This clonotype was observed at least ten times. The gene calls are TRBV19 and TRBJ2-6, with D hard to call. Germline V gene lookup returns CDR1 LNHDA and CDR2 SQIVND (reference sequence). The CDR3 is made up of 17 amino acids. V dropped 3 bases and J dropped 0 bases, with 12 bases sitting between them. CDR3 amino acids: CASSIWADFSGANVLTF. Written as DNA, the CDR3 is TGTGCCAGTAGTATCTGGGCTGATTTCTCTGGGGCCAACGTCCTGACTTTC.

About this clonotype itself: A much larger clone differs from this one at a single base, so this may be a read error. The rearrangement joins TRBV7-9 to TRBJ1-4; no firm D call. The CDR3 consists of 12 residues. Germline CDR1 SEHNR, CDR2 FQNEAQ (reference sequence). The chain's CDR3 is CASRAVREKLVF. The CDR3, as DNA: TGTGCCAGCAGAGCGGTGAGAGAAAAACTGGTTTTT.

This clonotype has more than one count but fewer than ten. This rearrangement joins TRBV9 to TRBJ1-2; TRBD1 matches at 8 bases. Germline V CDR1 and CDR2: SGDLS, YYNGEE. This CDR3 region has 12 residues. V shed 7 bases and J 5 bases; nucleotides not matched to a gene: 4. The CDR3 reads CASGQGLYGYTF. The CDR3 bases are TGTGCCAGCGGACAGGGTCTTTATGGCTACACCTTC.

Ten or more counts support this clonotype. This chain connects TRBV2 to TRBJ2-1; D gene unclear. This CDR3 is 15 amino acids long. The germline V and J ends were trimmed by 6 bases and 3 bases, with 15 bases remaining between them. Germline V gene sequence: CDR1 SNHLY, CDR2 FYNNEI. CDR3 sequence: CASRRLAPSYNEQFF. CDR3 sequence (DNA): TGTGCCAGCAGGCGGTTAGCTCCAAGCTACAATGAGCAGTTCTTC.

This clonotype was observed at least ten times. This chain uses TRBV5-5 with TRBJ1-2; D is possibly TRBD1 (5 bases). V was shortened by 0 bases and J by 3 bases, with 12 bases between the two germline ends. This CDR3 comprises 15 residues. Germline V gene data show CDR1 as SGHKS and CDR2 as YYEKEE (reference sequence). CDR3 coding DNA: TGTGCCAGCAGCTTGGGTCAGGTGGGGGACTATGGCTACACCTTC. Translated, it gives CASSLGQVGDYGYTF.

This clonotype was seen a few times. For the CDR3, the DNA is TGTGCCAGCAGATTACCAAACATTGGGAATCAGCCCCAGCATTTT. This codes for CASRLPNIGNQPQHF. This chain connects TRBV28 to TRBJ1-5; D uncertain. V lost 6 bases, J lost 4 bases, and 16 bases lay in between. From germline, CDR1 is MDHEN and CDR2 SYDVKM. The CDR3 totals 15 residues.

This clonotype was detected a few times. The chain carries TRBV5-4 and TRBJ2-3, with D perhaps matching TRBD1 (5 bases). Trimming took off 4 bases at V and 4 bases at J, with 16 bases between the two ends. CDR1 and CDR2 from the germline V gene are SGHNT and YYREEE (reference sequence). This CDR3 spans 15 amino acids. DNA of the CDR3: TGTGCCAGCAGCCCCGGCAAACACAGGCCAGATACGCAGTATTTT. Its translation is CASSPGKHRPDTQYF.

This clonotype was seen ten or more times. CDR3 sequence (DNA): TGTGCCAGCAGCCTCCCTGTCGAGAATTCACCCCTCCACTTT. It specifies CASSLPVENSPLHF. The chain uses TRBV7-9 and TRBJ1-6, with D hard to call. Germline-derived CDR1 and CDR2 are SEHNR and FQNEAQ (reference sequence). V was cut by 5 bases and J by 7 bases, with 12 bases left in between. This CDR3 is built from 14 residues.